The rows below give T cell receptor beta chains drawn from one sample of a study of OX40 agonist ivuxolimab in advanced cancers. TCRdb keeps only in-frame clones here, not all; method: immunoSEQ multiplex PCR. There are some 81,000 clones in the sample; about 86% occur only once, and 1.5% to 2.5% lies in the top ten. Source: CD4+ or CD8+ T cells sorted from blood, taken in a trial of the OX40 agonist ivuxolimab. These receptors all come from an adult with an advanced solid tumor such as melanoma, head and neck, liver or kidney cancer. CDR3s include the opening cysteine and the closing phenylalanine or tryptophan. The D gene is left open where the match is weak. Size values are once, few and many counts, or a class for expanded clones, and some rows have none.

clone_size j_call v_call d_call cdr3_aa cdr3_nt
NA TRBJ2-5 TRBV9 TRBD2 CASSPGTSGGPYQETQYF TGTGCCAGCAGTCCTGGGACTAGCGGGGGCCCGTACCAAGAGACCCAGTACTTC
NA TRBJ1-1 TRBV5-6 TRBD1 CASSLPGQGAPDTEAFF TGTGCCAGCAGCTTACCGGGACAGGGGGCGCCGGACACTGAAGCTTTCTTT
NA TRBJ1-1 TRBV27 TRBD1 CASRRTGGYGAEAFF TGTGCCAGCAGGCGGACAGGAGGGTACGGGGCTGAAGCTTTCTTT
NA TRBJ1-2 TRBV4-1 TRBD1 CASSQAYLQGGTQGYTF TGCGCCAGCAGCCAAGCCTACCTACAGGGGGGGACTCAAGGCTACACCTTC
once TRBJ2-5 TRBV5-1 NA CASSLAGRETQYF TGCGCCAGCAGCTTGGCCGGACGAGAGACCCAGTACTTC
NA TRBJ2-3 TRBV7-6 NA CASSLASRWADTQYF TGTGCCAGCAGCTTAGCGTCTCGGTGGGCAGATACGCAGTATTTT
NA TRBJ2-3 TRBV19 TRBD1 CASSLDRVGADTQYF TGTGCCAGTAGTTTGGACAGGGTAGGCGCAGATACGCAGTATTTT
few TRBJ1-1 TRBV29-1 NA CSVVPTLEAFF TGCAGCGTTGTTCCCACGTTGGAAGCTTTCTTT
NA TRBJ1-3 TRBV7-2 NA CASSLAGGEGNTIYF TGTGCCAGCAGCTTAGCGGGCGGGGAGGGAAACACCATATATTTT
NA TRBJ2-7 TRBV7-9 NA CASSLGEAGGAGEQYF TGTGCCAGCAGCTTAGGGGAGGCGGGTGGAGCGGGCGAGCAGTACTTC
NA TRBJ2-3 TRBV19 TRBD1 CASSIRQGGTDTQYF TGTGCCAGTAGTATCCGACAGGGAGGCACAGATACGCAGTATTTT
NA TRBJ2-3 TRBV7-3 TRBD2 CASSLRLAGGTDTQYF TGTGCCAGCAGCCTCCGATTAGCGGGGGGTACAGATACGCAGTATTTT
NA TRBJ2-2 TRBV27 NA CASSLEGEGTGELFF TGTGCCAGCAGTTTAGAGGGCGAGGGAACCGGGGAGCTGTTTTTT
NA TRBJ1-2 TRBV30 NA CAWSKGEGGYYGYTF TGTGCCTGGAGTAAAGGAGAGGGTGGTTACTATGGCTACACCTTC
NA TRBJ2-3 TRBV27 TRBD2 CASTQGAGLAGTDTQYF TGTGCCAGCACCCAAGGGGCGGGACTAGCGGGGACAGATACGCAGTATTTT
NA TRBJ2-3 TRBV7-2 TRBD2 CASSFSGGATDTQYF TGTGCCAGCAGCTTCAGCGGGGGGGCAACAGATACGCAGTATTTT
NA TRBJ2-1 TRBV21-1 NA CASSSGWAGGPQYEQFF TGTGCCAGCAGCAGCGGTTGGGCGGGGGGGCCTCAATATGAGCAGTTCTTC
NA TRBJ1-1 TRBV6-4 NA CASRREAMNTEAFF TGTGCCAGCAGGAGAGAGGCAATGAACACTGAAGCTTTCTTT
NA TRBJ1-1 TRBV29-1 NA CSVERPSEAFF TGCAGCGTTGAACGTCCTTCTGAAGCTTTCTTT
NA TRBJ2-1 TRBV5-4 NA CASSQESTARRVF TGTGCCAGCAGCCAAGAGTCGACAGCCCGGCGGGTCTTC